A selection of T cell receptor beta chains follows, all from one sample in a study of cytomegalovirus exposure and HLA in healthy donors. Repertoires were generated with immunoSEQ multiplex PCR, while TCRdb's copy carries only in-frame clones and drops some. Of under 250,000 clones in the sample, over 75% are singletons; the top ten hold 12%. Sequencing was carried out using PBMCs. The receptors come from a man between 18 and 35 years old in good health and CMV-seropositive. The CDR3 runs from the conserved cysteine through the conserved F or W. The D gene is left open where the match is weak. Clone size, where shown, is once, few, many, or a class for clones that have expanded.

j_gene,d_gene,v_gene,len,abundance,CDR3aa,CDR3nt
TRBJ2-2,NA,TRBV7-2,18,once,CASSRSIDRRGRAGELFF,TGTGCCAGCAGCCGATCGATCGACCGGAGGGGCAGGGCCGGGGAGCTGTTTTTT
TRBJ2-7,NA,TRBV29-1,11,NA,CSVTRLDEQYF,TGCAGCGTTACGAGACTAGATGAGCAGTACTTC
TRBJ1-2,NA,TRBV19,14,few,CASNRRGRSYGYTF,TGTGCCAGTAACAGGAGGGGGAGGTCGTATGGCTACACCTTC
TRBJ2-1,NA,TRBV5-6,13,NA,CASSFGLGNEQFF,TGTGCCAGCAGCTTCGGTTTAGGGAATGAGCAGTTCTTC
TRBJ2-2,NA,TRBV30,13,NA,CAWNSGFIGELFF,TGTGCCTGGAATTCAGGGTTTATCGGGGAGCTGTTTTTT
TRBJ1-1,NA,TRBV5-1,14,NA,CASSLQRGLRQAFF,TGCGCCAGCAGCCTTCAACGGGGCCTTAGGCAAGCTTTCTTT
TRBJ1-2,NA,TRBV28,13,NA,CASSFAVIYGYTF,TGTGCCAGCAGTTTTGCAGTTATCTATGGCTACACCTTC
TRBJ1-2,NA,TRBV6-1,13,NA,CASSETIRDYVTF,TGTGCCAGCAGTGAAACAATCAGGGATTATGTCACCTTC
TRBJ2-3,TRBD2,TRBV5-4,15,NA,CASSSLAGSTDTQYF,TGTGCCAGCAGCTCATTAGCGGGGTCCACAGATACGCAGTATTTT
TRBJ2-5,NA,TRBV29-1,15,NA,CSVYVAVIEETAQYF,TGCAGCGTTTATGTAGCGGTAATCGAAGAGACGGCCCAGTACTTC
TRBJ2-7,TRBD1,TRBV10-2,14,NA,CASLADRGGYEQYF,TGCGCCAGCCTGGCGGACAGGGGCGGCTACGAGCAGTACTTC
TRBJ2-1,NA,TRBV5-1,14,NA,CASSLRAGGYEQFF,TGCGCCAGCAGCTTGAGGGCAGGGGGGTATGAGCAGTTCTTC
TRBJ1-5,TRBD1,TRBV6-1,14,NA,CASGTGHSNQPQHF,TGTGCCAGCGGGACAGGTCATAGCAATCAGCCCCAGCATTTT
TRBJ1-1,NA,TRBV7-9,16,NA,CASSPAWRGANTEAFF,TGTGCCAGCAGCCCCGCCTGGCGAGGGGCGAACACTGAAGCTTTCTTT
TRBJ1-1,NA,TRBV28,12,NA,CASRDRPAEAFF,TGTGCCAGCAGAGACCGGCCCGCTGAAGCTTTCTTT
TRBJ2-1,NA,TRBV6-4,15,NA,CASSVVIEGRNEQFF,TGTGCCAGCAGCGTCGTTATAGAGGGCCGGAATGAGCAGTTCTTC